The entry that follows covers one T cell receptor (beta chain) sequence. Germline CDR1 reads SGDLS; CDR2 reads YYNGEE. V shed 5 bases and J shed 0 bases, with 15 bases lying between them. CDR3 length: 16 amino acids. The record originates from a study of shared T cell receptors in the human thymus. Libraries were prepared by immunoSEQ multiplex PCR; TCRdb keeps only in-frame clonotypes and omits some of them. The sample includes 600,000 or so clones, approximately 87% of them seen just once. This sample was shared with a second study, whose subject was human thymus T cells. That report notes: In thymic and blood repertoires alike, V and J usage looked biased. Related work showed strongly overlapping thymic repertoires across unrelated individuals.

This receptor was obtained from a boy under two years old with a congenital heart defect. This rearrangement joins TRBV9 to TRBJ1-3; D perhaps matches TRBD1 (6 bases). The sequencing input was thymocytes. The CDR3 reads CASSLRDRTSGNTIYF. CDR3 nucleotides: TGTGCCAGCAGTCTTAGAGACAGGACCTCTGGAAACACCATATATTTT.